These T cell receptor beta chains were read from a single sample in a study of identical twins. TCRdb fed the 5' RACE reads into MiXCR, producing one record per CDR3 protein. This sample has 540,000 or so distinct CDR3 sequences, with about 20% found just once. The data also belong to a second study, concerning yellow fever vaccine responses in identical twins.

Sequencing input: CD4+ T cells sorted from blood. Source of these receptors: a young woman in good health. CDR3s include the opening cysteine and the closing phenylalanine or tryptophan. The order of the fields is J gene, D gene, clone size, V gene, CDR3 DNA, CDR3 protein. D genes are given only for firm matches. Size values are once, few and many counts, or a class for expanded clones, and some rows have none.

TRBJ2-4	-	-	TRBV2	TGTGCCAGCAGTATACAGGGCGTTGACATTCAGTACTTC	CASSIQGVDIQYF
TRBJ1-6	-	few	TRBV9	TGTGCCAGCAGCGTAGGTTTCCAGATTAATTCACCCCTCCACTTT	CASSVGFQINSPLHF
TRBJ2-1	TRBD1	few	TRBV2	TGTGCCAGCAGTGAAGTACAGGGGGCCGGCAATGAGCAGTTCTTC	CASSEVQGAGNEQFF
TRBJ2-2	-	-	TRBV5-5	TGTGCCAGCAGCTATACTCCCTTACACGGCCCCGGGGAGCTGTTTTTT	CASSYTPLHGPGELFF
TRBJ2-3	-	few	TRBV7-9	TGTGCCAGCAGCGAACCCGTGGGGCGCACAGATACGCAGTATTTT	CASSEPVGRTDTQYF
TRBJ2-2	TRBD2	many	TRBV12-3/TRBV12-4	TGTGCCAGCAGTTTGGAAGGACTAGAGACCGGGGAACTGTTTTTT	CASSLEGLETGELFF
TRBJ1-6	TRBD1	-	TRBV12-3/TRBV12-4	TGTGCCAGCAGCTCCGACAGGGTACACGGTAATTCACCCCTCCACTTT	CASSSDRVHGNSPLHF
TRBJ1-2	TRBD1	few	TRBV7-2	TGTGCCAGCAGCTCCGGGGGGGCAGGGGGCATTTACTATGGCTACACCTTC	CASSSGGAGGIYYGYTF
TRBJ2-4	-	-	TRBV18	TGTGCCAGCTCACCGCCGGGACGGATTATAGCCAAAAACATTCAGTACTTC	CASSPPGRIIAKNIQYF
TRBJ2-5	TRBD2	-	TRBV7-8	TGTGCCAGCAGCCCCCCGGGACTAGCGGGGGGGAAAGAGACCCAGTACTTC	CASSPPGLAGGKETQYF
TRBJ2-2	-	-	TRBV20-1	TGCAGCGCCCAGACCTTTGGATCCACCGGGGAGCTGTTTTTT	CSAQTFGSTGELFF